The 9 T cell receptor beta chains reported below all come from one sample, sequenced in a study of cytomegalovirus exposure and HLA in healthy donors. PCR used 60 Vbeta primers and 13 Jbeta primers. The assay was immunoSEQ multiplex PCR, and TCRdb's table has in-frame clones only and misses some. The sample comprises around 150,000 clones, over 60% of which are singletons, and around 6.8% rests with the top ten. Sequencing used PBMCs. The origin of the receptors is a man in his forties in good health and CMV-seropositive.

This clone was seen only a few times. The chain links TRBV27 to TRBJ1-5, with 10 bases lining up with TRBD1. With V trimmed by 3 bases and J by 8 bases, 7 bases remained unmatched. CDR3 length: 15 residues. Looked up from germline, CDR1 is MNHEY and CDR2 is SMNVEV (reference sequence). The chain's CDR3 is CASSLGGQGYEPQHF. DNA for the CDR3: TGTGCCAGCAGTTTGGGGGGACAGGGGTACGAGCCCCAGCATTTT.

The gene calls are TRBV6-5 and TRBJ2-1; TRBD2 might be the D (5 bases). Germline V gene lookup returns CDR1 MNHEY and CDR2 SVGAGI. V lost 7 bases and J 12 bases, leaving 25 bases between the germline ends. The CDR3 consists of 15 residues. The CDR3 sequence: CASNPGAASSLGQFF. The CDR3 nucleotides read TGTGCCAGCAACCCCGGAGCGGCCTCCTCGCTTGGGCAGTTCTTC.

J is TRBJ1-1 and V is TRBV10-1, with TRBD1 matching over 9 bases. V was pared by 7 bases and J by 5 bases, with 11 bases of the junction left unmatched. Germline V lookup: CDR1 WNHNN, CDR2 SYGVQD (reference sequence). CDR3 length equals 15 residues. CDR3 protein: CASTSSGTGFTEAFF. The DNA for the CDR3 is TGCGCCAGCACCAGCAGCGGGACAGGGTTTACTGAAGCTTTCTTT.

This chain connects TRBV27 to TRBJ1-1; D is unclear. Germline V lookup: CDR1 MNHEY, CDR2 SMNVEV (reference sequence). Trimming took 2 bases from V and 1 from J, leaving 5 bases between them. This CDR3 comprises 13 residues. The DNA for the CDR3 is TGTGCCAGCAGTTTAACACCGAACACTGAAGCTTTCTTT. Translating it yields CASSLTPNTEAFF.

This chain links TRBV10-2 with TRBJ1-1; no firm D call. Trimming pared 2 bases from V and 5 bases from J, leaving 12 bases between. This CDR3 is 14 amino acids long. From germline, CDR1 is WSHSY and CDR2 SAAADI. The CDR3 DNA reads as TGCGCCAGCAGTGAGAGGTTCGGGTGGACTGAAGCTTTCTTT. Encoded protein: CASSERFGWTEAFF.

V and J are TRBV15 and TRBJ1-4; TRBD1 is a possible D gene (6 bases). Germline V gene sequence: CDR1 LNHNV, CDR2 YYDKDF (reference sequence). Trimming pared 0 bases from V and 5 bases from J, leaving 13 bases between. The CDR3 covers 16 residues. This CDR3 is CATSRDLTGVNEKLFF. As DNA, the CDR3 is TGTGCCACCAGCAGAGATTTGACAGGCGTAAATGAAAAACTGTTTTTT.

V and J are TRBV29-1 and TRBJ2-5; TRBD2 matches 8 bases. Germline V gene lookup returns CDR1 SQVTM and CDR2 ANQGSEA. Germline trimming cut 6 bases from V and 3 bases from J; bases unmatched to any gene: 9. The CDR3 extends over 14 amino acids. Written as DNA, the CDR3 is TGCAGCGTCGTCGGGACTAGGTCGAAAGAGACCCAGTACTTC. It is translated as CSVVGTRSKETQYF.

This chain connects TRBV21-1 to TRBJ2-1; the D call of TRBD2 is as the table states it, not checked on the DNA. TRBV21-1 is listed as a pseudogene. The CDR3 sequence is 19 residues long. Written as DNA, the CDR3 is TGTGCCAGCAGCAACACAACTAGGTCCCTCGAGTTCTCCTACAATGAGCAGTTCTTC. Translated: CASSNTTRSLEFSYNEQFF.

The V call is TRBV5-1, the J call TRBJ1-6; a weak D match, TRBD1 (6 bases). Trimming left V 1 base short and J 7 bases short, with 9 bases between. The CDR3 runs to 14 residues. Germline V gene sequence: CDR1 SGHRS, CDR2 YFSETQ. The CDR3 loop reads CASSLTGSNSPLHF. The CDR3 DNA sequence: TGCGCCAGCAGCTTGACAGGGAGCAATTCACCCCTCCACTTT. The complete variable domain, with remaining parts taken from reference TRBV5-1 and TRBJ1-6, reads KAGVTQTPRYLIKTRGQQVTLSCSPISGHRSVSWYQQTPGQGLQFLFEYFSETQRNKGNFPGRFSGRQFSNSRSEMNVSTLELGDSALYLCASSLTGSNSPLHFGNGTRLTVT.